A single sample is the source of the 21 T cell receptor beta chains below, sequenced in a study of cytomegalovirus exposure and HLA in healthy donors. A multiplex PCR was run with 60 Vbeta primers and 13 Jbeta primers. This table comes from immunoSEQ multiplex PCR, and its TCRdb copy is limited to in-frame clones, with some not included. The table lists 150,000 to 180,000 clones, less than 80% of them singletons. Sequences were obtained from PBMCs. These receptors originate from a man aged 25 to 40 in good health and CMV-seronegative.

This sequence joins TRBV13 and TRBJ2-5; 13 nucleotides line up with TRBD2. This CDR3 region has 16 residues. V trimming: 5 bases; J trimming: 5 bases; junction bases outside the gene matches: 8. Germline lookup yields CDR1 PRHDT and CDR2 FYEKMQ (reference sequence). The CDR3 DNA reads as TGTGCCAGCAGCAGAACTAGCGGGGGGGCAGGGGAGACCCAGTACTTC. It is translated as CASSRTSGGAGETQYF. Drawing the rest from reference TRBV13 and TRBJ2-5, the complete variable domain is AAGVIQSPRHLIKEKRETATLKCYPIPRHDTVYWYQQGPGQDPQFLISFYEKMQSDKGSIPDRFSAQQFSDYHSELNMSSLELGDSALYFCASSRTSGGAGETQYFGPGTRLLVL.

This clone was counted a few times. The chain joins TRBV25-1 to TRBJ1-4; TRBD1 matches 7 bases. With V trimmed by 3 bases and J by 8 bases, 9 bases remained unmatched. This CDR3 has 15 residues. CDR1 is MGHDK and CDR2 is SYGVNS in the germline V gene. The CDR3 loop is CASSDPTGSEEKLFF. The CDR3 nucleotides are TGTGCCAGCAGTGACCCGACAGGGTCGGAAGAAAAACTGTTTTTT.

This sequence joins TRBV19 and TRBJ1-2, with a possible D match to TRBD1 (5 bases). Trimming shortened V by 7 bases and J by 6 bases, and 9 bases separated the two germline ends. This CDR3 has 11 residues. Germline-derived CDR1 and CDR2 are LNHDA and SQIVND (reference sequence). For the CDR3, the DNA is TGTGCCAGTAATAAAGGGGATGGCTACACCTTC. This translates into CASNKGDGYTF. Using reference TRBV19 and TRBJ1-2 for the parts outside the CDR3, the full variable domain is DGGITQSPKYLFRKEGQNVTLSCEQNLNHDAMYWYRQDPGQGLRLIYYSQIVNDFQKGDIAEGYSVSREKKESFPLTVTSAQKNPTAFYLCASNKGDGYTFGSGTRLTVV.

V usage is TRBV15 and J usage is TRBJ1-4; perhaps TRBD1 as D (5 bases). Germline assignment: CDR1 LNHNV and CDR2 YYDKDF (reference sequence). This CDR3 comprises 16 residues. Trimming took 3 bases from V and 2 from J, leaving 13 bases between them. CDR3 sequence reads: CATSSMGGDTNEKLFF. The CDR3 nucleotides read TGTGCCACCAGCAGCATGGGGGGGGATACTAATGAAAAACTGTTTTTT.

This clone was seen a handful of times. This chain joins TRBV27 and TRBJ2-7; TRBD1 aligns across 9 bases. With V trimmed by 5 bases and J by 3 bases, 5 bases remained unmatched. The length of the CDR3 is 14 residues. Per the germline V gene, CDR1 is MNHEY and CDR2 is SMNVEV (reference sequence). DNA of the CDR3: TGTGCCAGCAGTCCTTCGACAGGGGGCTACGAGCAGTACTTC. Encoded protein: CASSPSTGGYEQYF.

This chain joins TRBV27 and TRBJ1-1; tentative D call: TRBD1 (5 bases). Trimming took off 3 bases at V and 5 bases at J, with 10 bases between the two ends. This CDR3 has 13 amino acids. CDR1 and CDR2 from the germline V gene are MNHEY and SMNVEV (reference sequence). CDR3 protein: CASSFGGVTEAFF. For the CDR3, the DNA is TGTGCCAGCAGTTTTGGAGGGGTAACTGAAGCTTTCTTT.

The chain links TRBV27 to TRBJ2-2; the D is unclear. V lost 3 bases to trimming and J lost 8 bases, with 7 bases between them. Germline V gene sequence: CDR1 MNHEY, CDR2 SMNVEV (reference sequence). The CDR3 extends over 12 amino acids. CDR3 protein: CASSLWQGELFF. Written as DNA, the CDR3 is TGTGCCAGCAGTTTGTGGCAGGGGGAGCTGTTTTTT.

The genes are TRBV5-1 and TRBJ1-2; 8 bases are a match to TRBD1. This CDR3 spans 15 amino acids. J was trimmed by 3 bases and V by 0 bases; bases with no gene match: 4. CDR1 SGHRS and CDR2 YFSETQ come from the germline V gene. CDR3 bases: TGCGCCAGCAGCTTGGAGTCAGGGGGCTACTATGGCTACACCTTC. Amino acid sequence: CASSLESGGYYGYTF.

The CDR3 region is CASRDLSQGLSYNEQFF. In nucleotides, the CDR3 is TGTGCCAGCAGAGATTTAAGCCAGGGGCTATCCTACAATGAGCAGTTCTTC. The genes are TRBV2 and TRBJ2-1; D might be TRBD1 (6 bases). The CDR3 sequence is 17 residues long. Trimming stripped 6 bases from V and 1 base from J, with 19 bases between. The germline CDR1 and CDR2 sequences are SNHLY and FYNNEI.

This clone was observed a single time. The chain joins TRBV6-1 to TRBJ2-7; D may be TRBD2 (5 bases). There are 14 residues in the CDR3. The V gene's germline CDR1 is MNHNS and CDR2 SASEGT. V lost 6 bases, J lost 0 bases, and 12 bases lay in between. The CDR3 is CASRVLVFSYEQYF. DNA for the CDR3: TGTGCCAGCAGGGTACTAGTATTCTCCTACGAGCAGTACTTC.

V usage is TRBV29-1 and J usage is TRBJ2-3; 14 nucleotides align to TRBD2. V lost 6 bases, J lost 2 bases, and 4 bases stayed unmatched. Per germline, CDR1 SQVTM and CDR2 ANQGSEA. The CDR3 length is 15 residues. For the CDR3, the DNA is TGCAGCGTCAGGACTAGCGGGGGGATCACAGATACGCAGTATTTT. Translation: CSVRTSGGITDTQYF.

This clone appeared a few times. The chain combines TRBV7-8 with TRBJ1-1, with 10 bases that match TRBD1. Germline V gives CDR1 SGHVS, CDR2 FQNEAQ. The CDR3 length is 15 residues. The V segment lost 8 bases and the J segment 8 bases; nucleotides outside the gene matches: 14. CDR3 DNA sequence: TGTGCCAGCGGCCGGGACAGGGGTCCTATGGGGGAAGCTTTCTTT. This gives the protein CASGRDRGPMGEAFF.

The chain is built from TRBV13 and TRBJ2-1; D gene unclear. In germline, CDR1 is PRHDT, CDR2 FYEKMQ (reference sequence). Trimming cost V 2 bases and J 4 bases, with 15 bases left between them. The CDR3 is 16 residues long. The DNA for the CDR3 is TGTGCCAGCAGCTTAAGGTGGGTACAGAAATACAATGAGCAGTTCTTC. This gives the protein CASSLRWVQKYNEQFF.

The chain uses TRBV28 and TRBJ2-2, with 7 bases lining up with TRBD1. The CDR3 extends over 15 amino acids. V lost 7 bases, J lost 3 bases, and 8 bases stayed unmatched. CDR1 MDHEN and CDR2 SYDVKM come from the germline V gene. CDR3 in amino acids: CASTSGQEDTGELFF. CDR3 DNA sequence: TGTGCCAGCACCTCAGGACAGGAAGACACCGGGGAGCTGTTTTTT.

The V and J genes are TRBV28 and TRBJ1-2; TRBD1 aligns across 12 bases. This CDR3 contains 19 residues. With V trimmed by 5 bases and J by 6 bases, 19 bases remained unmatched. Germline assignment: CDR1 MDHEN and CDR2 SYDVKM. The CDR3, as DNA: TGTGCCAGCAGTAACAACCAGGGACAGGGGGCGCAGGGGTGGCATGGCTACACCTTC. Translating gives CASSNNQGQGAQGWHGYTF.

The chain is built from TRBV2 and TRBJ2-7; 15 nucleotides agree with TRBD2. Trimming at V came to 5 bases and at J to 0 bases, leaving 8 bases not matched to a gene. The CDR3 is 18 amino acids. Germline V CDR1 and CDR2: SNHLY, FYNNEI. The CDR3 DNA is TGTGCCAGCAGTTCCGGACTAGCGGGGGGGGTAAGCTCCTACGAGCAGTACTTC. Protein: CASSSGLAGGVSSYEQYF.

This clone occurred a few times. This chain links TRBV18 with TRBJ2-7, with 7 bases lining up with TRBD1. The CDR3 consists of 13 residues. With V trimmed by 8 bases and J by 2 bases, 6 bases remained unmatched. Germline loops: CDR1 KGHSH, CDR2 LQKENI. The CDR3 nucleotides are TGTGCCAGCGGCTTGGGACAGCCCTACGAGCAGTACTTC. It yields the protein CASGLGQPYEQYF.

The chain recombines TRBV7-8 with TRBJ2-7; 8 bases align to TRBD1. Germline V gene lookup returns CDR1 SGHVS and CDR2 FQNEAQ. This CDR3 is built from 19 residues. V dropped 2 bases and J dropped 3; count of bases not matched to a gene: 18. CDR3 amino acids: CASSLRGDRGLTLFYEQYF. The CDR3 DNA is TGTGCCAGCAGCTTAAGAGGCGACAGGGGACTGACCCTCTTCTACGAGCAGTACTTC.

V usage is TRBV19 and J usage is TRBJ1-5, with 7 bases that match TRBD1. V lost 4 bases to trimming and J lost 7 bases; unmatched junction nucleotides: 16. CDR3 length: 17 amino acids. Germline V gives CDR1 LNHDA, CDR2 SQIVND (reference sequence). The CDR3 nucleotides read TGTGCCAGTAGTAGACTAGACAGGGTAGGGGGCAGCCAGCCCCAGCATTTT. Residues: CASSRLDRVGGSQPQHF. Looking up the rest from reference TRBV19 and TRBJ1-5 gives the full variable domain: DGGITQSPKYLFRKEGQNVTLSCEQNLNHDAMYWYRQDPGQGLRLIYYSQIVNDFQKGDIAEGYSVSREKKESFPLTVTSAQKNPTAFYLCASSRLDRVGGSQPQHFGDGTRLSIL.

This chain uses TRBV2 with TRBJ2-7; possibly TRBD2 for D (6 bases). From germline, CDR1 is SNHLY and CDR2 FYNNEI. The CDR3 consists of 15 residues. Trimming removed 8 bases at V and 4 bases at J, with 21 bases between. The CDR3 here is CASGHPSARGYEQYF. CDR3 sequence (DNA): TGTGCCAGCGGACACCCCAGCGCTCGGGGGTACGAGCAGTACTTC.

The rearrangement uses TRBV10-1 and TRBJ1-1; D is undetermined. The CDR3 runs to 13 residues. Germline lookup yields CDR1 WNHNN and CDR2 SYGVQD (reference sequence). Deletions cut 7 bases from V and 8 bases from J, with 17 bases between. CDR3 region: CASTVRSGREAFF. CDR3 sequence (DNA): TGCGCCAGCACGGTTCGATCAGGCCGAGAAGCTTTCTTT.